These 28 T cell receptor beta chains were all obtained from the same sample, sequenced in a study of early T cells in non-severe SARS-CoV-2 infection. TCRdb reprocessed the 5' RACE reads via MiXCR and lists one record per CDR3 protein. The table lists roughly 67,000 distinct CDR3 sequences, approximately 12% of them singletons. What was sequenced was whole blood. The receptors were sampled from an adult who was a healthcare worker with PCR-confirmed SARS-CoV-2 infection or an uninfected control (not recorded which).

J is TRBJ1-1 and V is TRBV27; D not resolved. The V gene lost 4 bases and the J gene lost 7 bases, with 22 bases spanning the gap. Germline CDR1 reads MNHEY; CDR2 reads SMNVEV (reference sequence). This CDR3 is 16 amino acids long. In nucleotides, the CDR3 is TGTGCCAGCAGTTCCCTTTCTAACGTCTTGGACGGTGAAGCTTTCTTT. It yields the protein CASSSLSNVLDGEAFF.

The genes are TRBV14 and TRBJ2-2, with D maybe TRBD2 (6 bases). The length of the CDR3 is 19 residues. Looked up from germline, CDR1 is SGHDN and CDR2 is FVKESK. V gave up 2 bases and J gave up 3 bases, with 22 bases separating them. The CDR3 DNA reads TGTGCCAGCAGCCAATGGGCTAGCGATCAGTTCGCGGACACCGGGGAGCTGTTTTTT. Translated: CASSQWASDQFADTGELFF.

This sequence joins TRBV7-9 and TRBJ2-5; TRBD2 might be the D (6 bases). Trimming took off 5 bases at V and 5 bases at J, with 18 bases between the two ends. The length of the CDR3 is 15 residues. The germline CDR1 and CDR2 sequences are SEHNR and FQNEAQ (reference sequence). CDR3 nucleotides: TGTGCCAGCAGCCAGGGTGGAGGGGCACAGGAGACCCAGTACTTC. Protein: CASSQGGGAQETQYF. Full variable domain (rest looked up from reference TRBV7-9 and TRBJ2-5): DTGVSQNPRHKITKRGQNVTFRCDPISEHNRLYWYRQTLGQGPEFLTYFQNEAQLEKSRLLSDRFSAERPKGSFSTLEIQRTEQGDSAMYLCASSQGGGAQETQYFGPGTRLLVL.

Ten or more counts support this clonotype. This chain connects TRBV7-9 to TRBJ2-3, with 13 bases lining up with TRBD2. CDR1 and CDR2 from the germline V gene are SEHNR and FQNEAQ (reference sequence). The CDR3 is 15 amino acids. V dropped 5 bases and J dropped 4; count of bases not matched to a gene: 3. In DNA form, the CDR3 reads TGTGCCAGCAGCCCGACTAGCGGGGGGCCAGATACGCAGTATTTT. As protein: CASSPTSGGPDTQYF.

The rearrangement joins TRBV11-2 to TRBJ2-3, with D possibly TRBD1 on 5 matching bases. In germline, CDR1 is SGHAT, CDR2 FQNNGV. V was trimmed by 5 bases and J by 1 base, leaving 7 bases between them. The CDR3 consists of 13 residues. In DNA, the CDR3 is TGTGCCAGCAGCATAGGGGGCACAGATACGCAGTATTTT. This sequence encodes CASSIGGTDTQYF.

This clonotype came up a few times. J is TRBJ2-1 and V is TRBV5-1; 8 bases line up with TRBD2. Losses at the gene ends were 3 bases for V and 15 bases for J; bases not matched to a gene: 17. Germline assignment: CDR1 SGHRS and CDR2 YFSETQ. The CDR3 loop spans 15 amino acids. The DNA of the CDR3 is TGCGCCAGCAGCTCATCCGGGACTAGTCTTTTCGGGCTGTTCTTC. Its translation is CASSSSGTSLFGLFF.

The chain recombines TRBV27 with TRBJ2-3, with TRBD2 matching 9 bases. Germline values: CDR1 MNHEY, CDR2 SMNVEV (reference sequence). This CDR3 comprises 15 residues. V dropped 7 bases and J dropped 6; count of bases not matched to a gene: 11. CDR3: CASKGLATLSDTQYF. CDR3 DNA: TGTGCCAGCAAAGGACTAGCGACCCTTTCGGATACGCAGTATTTT.

CDR3 residues: CASSSLGTIQETQYF. Written as DNA, the CDR3 is TGTGCCAGCAGCTCCCTGGGGACCATACAAGAGACCCAGTACTTC. The chain recombines TRBV9 with TRBJ2-5; D might be TRBD1 or TRBD2, each matching 5 bases. This CDR3 is 15 amino acids long. V lost 4 bases, J lost 2 bases, and 15 bases lay in between. The germline V gene has CDR1 SGDLS and CDR2 YYNGEE.

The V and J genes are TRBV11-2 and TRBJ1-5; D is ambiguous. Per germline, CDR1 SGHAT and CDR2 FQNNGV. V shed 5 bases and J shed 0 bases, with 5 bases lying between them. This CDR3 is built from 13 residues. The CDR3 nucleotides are TGTGCCAGCAGCCTACATAGCAATCAGCCCCAGCATTTT. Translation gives CASSLHSNQPQHF. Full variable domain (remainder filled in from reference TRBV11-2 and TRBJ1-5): EAGVAQSPRYKIIEKRQSVAFWCNPISGHATLYWYQQILGQGPKLLIQFQNNGVVDDSQLPKDRFSAERLKGVDSTLKIQPAKLEDSAVYLCASSLHSNQPQHFGDGTRLSIL.

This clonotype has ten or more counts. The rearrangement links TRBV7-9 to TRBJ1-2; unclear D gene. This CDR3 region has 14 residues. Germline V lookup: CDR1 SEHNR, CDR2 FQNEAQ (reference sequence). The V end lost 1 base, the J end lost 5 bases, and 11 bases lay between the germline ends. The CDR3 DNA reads TGTGCCAGCAGCTTAGTTGGCACGGCATATGGCTACACCTTC. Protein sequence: CASSLVGTAYGYTF.

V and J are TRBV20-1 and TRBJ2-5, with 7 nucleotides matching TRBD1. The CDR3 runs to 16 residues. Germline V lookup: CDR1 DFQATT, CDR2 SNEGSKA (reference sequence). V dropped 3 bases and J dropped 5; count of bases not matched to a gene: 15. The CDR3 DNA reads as TGCAGTGCTAGGACCTTCACCGGGACAGAACTGGAGACCCAGTACTTC. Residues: CSARTFTGTELETQYF.

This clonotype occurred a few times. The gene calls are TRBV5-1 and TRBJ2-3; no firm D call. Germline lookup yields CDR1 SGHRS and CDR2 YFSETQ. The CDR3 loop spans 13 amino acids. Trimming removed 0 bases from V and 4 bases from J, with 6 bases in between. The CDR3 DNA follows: TGCGCCAGCAGCTTGGCCGTGTCAGATACGCAGTATTTT. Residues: CASSLAVSDTQYF.

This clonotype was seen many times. The CDR3 bases are TGTGCCAGTATTCGCGCGGGGGGTTCCTACAATGAGCAGTTCTTC. As protein: CASIRAGGSYNEQFF. This sequence joins TRBV19 and TRBJ2-1; 8 nucleotides align to TRBD2. The CDR3 covers 15 residues. The junction had 6 bases not matched to a gene; V was cut back by 7 bases and J by 1 base. Germline V lookup: CDR1 LNHDA, CDR2 SQIVND (reference sequence). Based on the CDR3 plus reference TRBV19 and TRBJ2-1, the full variable domain is DGGITQSPKYLFRKEGQNVTLSCEQNLNHDAMYWYRQDPGQGLRLIYYSQIVNDFQKGDIAEGYSVSREKKESFPLTVTSAQKNPTAFYLCASIRAGGSYNEQFFGPGTRLTVL.

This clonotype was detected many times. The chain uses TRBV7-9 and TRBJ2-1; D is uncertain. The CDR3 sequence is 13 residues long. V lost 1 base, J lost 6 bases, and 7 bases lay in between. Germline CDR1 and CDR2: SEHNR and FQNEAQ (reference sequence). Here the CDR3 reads CASSLGGSNEQFF. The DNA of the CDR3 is TGTGCCAGCAGCTTAGGCGGTAGCAATGAGCAGTTCTTC.

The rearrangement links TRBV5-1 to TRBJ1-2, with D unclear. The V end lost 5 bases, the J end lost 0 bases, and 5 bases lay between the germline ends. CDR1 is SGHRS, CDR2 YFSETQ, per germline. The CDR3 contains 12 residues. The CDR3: CASRRTNYGYTF. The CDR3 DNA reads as TGCGCCAGCAGACGGACTAACTATGGCTACACCTTC.

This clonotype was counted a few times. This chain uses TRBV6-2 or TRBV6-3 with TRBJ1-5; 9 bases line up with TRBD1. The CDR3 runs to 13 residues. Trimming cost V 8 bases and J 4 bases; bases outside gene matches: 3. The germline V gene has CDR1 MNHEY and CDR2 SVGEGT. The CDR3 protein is CASLDRGNQPQHF. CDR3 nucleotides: TGTGCCAGCCTTGACAGGGGGAATCAGCCCCAGCATTTT.

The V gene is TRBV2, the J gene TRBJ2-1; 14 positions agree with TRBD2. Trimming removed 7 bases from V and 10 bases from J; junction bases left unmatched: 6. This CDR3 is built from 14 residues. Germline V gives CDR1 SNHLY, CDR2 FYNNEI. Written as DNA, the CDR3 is TGTGCCAGCATGGGACTAGCGGGGGACAGGGAGCAGTTCTTC. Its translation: CASMGLAGDREQFF.

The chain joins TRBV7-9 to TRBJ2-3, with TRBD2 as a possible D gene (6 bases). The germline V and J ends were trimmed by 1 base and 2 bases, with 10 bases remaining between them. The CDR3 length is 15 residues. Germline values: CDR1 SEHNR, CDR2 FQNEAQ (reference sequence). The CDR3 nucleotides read TGTGCCAGCAGCTTAGACGGCGGGGCCACAGATACGCAGTATTTT. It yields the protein CASSLDGGATDTQYF.

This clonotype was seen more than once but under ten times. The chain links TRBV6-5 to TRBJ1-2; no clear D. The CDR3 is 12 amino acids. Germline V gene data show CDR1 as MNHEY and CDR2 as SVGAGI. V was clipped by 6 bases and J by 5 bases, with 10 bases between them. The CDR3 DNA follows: TGTGCCAGCAGATCTACCTGGTATGGCTACACCTTC. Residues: CASRSTWYGYTF.

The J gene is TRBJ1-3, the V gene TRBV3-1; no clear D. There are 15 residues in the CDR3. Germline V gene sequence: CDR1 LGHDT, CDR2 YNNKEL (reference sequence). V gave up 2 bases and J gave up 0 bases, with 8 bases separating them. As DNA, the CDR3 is TGTGCCAGCAGCCAATCAGGTCCCTCTGGAAACACCATATATTTT. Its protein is CASSQSGPSGNTIYF. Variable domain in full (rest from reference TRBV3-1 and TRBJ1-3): DTAVSQTPKYLVTQMGNDKSIKCEQNLGHDTMYWYKQDSKKFLKIMFSYNNKELIINETVPNRFSPKSPDKAHLNLHINSLELGDSAVYFCASSQSGPSGNTIYFGEGSWLTVV.

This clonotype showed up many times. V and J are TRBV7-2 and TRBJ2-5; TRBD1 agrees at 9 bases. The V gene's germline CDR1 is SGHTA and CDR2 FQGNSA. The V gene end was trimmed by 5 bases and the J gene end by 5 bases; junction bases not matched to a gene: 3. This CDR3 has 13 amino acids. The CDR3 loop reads CASSRDRVETQYF. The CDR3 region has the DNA TGTGCCAGCAGCCGGGACAGGGTTGAGACCCAGTACTTC. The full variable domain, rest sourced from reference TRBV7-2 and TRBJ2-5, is GAGVSQSPSNKVTEKGKDVELRCDPISGHTALYWYRQSLGQGLEFLIYFQGNSAPDKSGLPSDRFSAERTGGSVSTLTIQRTQQEDSAVYLCASSRDRVETQYFGPGTRLLVL.

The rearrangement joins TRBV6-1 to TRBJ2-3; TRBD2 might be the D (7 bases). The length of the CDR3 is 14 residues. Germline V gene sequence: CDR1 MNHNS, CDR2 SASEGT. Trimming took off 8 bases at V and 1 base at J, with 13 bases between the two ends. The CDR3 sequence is CASQDGGRTDTQYF. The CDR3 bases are TGTGCCAGCCAAGACGGGGGGCGCACAGATACGCAGTATTTT.

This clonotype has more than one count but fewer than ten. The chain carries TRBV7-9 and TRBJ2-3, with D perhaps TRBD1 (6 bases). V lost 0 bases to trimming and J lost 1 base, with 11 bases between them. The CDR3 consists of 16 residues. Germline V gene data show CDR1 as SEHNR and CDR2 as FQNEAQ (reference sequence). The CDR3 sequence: CASSLAQGFGTDTQYF. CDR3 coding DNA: TGTGCCAGCAGCTTAGCTCAGGGGTTCGGCACAGATACGCAGTATTTT. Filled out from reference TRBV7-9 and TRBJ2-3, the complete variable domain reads DTGVSQNPRHKITKRGQNVTFRCDPISEHNRLYWYRQTLGQGPEFLTYFQNEAQLEKSRLLSDRFSAERPKGSFSTLEIQRTEQGDSAMYLCASSLAQGFGTDTQYFGPGTRLTVL.

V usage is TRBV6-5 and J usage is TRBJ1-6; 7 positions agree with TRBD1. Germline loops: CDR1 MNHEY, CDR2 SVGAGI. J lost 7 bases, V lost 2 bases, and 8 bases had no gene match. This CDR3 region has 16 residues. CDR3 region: CASSYTDRAWNSPLHF. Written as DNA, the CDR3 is TGTGCCAGCAGTTACACCGACAGGGCGTGGAATTCACCCCTCCACTTT.

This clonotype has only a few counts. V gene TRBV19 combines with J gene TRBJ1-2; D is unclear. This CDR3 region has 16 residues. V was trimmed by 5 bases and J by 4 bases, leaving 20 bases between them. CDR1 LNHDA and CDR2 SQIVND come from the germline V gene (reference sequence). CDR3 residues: CASSEGPAGSSYGYTF. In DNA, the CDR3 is TGTGCCAGTAGTGAGGGCCCTGCAGGATCCTCCTATGGCTACACCTTC.

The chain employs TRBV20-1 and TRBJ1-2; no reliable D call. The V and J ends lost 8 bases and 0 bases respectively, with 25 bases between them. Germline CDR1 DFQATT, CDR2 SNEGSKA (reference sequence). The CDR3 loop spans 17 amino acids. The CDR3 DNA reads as TGCAGTCCGTGGCAACCCCGGGCCAAGGAATCTAACTATGGCTACACCTTC. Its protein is CSPWQPRAKESNYGYTF.

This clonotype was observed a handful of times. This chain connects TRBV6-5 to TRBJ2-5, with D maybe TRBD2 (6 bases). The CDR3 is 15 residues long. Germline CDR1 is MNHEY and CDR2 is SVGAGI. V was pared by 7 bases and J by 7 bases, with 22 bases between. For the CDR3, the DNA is TGTGCCAGCACCCGTACGCCCACCGGGCGGGGGACCCAGTACTTC. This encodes CASTRTPTGRGTQYF.

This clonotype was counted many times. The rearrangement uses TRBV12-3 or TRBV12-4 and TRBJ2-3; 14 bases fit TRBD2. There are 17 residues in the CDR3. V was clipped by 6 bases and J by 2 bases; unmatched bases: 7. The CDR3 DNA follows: TGTGCCAGCAGGACTAGCGGGGGGGCTCGAGCCACAGATACGCAGTATTTT. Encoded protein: CASRTSGGARATDTQYF.